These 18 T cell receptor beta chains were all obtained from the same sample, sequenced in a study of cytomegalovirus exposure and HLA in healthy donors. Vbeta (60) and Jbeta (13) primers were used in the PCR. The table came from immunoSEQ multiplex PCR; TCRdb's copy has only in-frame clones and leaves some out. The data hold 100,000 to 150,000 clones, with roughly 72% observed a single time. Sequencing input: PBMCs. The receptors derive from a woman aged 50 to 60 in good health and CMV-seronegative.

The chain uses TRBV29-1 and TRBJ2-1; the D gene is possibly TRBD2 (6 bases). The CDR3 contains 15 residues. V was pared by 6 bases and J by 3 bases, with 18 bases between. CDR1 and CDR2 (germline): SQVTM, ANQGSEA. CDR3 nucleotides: TGCAGCGTCGACGCCGGGTTAGCGGACTACAATGAGCAGTTCTTC. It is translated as CSVDAGLADYNEQFF.

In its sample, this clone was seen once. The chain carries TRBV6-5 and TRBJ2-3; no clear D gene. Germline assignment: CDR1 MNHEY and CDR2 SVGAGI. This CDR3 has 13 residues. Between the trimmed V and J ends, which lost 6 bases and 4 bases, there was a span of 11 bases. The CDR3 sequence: CASSPYSADTQYF. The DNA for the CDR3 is TGTGCCAGCAGCCCTTACTCGGCAGATACGCAGTATTTT.

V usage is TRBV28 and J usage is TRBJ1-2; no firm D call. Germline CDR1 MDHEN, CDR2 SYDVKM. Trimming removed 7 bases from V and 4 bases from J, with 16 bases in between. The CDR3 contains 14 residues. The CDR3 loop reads CASTAHSSSYGYTF. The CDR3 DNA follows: TGTGCCAGCACTGCTCACAGCTCTTCCTATGGCTACACCTTC.

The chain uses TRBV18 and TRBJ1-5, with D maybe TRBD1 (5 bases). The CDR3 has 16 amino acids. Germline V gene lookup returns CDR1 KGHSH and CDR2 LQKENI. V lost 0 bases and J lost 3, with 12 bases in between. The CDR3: CASSPPGQGFNQPQHF. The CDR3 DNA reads TGTGCCAGCTCACCACCGGGCCAGGGATTCAATCAGCCCCAGCATTTT.

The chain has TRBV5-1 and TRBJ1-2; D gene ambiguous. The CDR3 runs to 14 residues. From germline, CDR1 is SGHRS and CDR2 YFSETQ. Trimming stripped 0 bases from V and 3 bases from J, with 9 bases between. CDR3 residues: CASSLEPTDYGYTF. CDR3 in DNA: TGCGCCAGCAGCTTGGAACCCACGGACTATGGCTACACCTTC.

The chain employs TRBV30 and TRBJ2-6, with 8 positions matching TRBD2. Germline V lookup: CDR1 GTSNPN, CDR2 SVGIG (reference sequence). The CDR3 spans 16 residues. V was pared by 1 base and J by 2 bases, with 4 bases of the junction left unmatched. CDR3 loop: CAWSAGGRAGANVLTF. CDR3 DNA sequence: TGTGCCTGGAGTGCGGGGGGGCGGGCTGGGGCCAACGTCCTGACTTTC.

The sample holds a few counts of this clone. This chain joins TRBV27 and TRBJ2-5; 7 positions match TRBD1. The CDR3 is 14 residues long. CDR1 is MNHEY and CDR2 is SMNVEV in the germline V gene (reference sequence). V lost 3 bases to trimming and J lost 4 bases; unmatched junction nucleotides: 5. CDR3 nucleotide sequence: TGTGCCAGCAGTTTCGGCGACAGGGTAGAGACCCAGTACTTC. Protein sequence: CASSFGDRVETQYF.

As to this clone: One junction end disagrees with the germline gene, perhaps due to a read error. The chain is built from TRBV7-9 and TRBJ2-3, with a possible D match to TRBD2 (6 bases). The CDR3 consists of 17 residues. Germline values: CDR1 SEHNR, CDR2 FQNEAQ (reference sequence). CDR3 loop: CASSVRGGFFSTNTQYF. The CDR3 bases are TGTGCCAGCAGCGTCCGTGGGGGGTTCTTTAGCACAAATACGCAGTATTTT.

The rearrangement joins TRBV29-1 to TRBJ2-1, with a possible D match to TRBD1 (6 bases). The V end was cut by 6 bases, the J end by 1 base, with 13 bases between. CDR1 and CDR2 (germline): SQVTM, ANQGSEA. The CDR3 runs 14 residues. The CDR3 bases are TGCAGCGTCAGGGGCAGGGTATCCTACAATGAGCAGTTCTTC. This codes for CSVRGRVSYNEQFF.

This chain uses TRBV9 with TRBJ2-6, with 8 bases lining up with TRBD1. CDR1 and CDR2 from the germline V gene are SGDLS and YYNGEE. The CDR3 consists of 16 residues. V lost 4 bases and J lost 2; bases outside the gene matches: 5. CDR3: CASSPRQGTGANVLTF. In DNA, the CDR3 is TGTGCCAGCAGCCCCCGACAGGGGACTGGGGCCAACGTCCTGACTTTC.

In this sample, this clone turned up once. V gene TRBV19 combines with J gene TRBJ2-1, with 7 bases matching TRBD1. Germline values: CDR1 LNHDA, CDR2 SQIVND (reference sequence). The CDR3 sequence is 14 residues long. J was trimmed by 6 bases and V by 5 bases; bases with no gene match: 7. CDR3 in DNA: TGTGCCAGTAGTTTCGGGACAGAGGGCAATGAGCAGTTCTTC. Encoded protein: CASSFGTEGNEQFF.

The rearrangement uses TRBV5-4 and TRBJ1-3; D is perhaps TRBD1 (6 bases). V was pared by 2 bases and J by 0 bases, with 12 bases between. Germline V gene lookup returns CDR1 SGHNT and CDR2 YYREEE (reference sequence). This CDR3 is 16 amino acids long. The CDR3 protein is CASSLQGIGSGNTIYF. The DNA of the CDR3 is TGTGCCAGCAGCTTACAGGGTATAGGCTCTGGAAACACCATATATTTT.

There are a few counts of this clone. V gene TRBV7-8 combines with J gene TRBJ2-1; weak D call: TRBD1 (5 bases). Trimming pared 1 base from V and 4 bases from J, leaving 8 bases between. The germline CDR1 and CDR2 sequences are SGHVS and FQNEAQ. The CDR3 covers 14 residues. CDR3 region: CASSLVRVYNEQFF. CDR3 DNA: TGTGCCAGCAGCTTAGTCAGGGTTTACAATGAGCAGTTCTTC. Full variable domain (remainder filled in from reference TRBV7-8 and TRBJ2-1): GAGVSQSPRYKVAKRGQDVALRCDPISGHVSLFWYQQALGQGPEFLTYFQNEAQLDKSGLPSDRFFAERPEGSVSTLKIQRTQQEDSAVYLCASSLVRVYNEQFFGPGTRLTVL.

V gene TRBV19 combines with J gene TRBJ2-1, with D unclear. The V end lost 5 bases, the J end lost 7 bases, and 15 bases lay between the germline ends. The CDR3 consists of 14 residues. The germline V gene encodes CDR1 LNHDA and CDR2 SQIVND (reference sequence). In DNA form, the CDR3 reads TGTGCCAGTAGTGGAAAGCTCGGGTCTAATGAGCAGTTCTTC. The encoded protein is CASSGKLGSNEQFF. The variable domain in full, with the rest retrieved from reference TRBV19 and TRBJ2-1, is DGGITQSPKYLFRKEGQNVTLSCEQNLNHDAMYWYRQDPGQGLRLIYYSQIVNDFQKGDIAEGYSVSREKKESFPLTVTSAQKNPTAFYLCASSGKLGSNEQFFGPGTRLTVL.

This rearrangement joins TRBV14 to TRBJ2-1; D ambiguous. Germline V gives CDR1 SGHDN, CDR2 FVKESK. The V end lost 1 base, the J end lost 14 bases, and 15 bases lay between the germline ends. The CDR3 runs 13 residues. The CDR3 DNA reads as TGTGCCAGCAGCCAAGGGCCCCAGGATAGAAAGTTCTTC. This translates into CASSQGPQDRKFF.

The CDR3 nucleotides read TGTGCCAGCAGCTTGCCCCGGACAGGGGTTTTCCAAGAGACCCAGTACTTC. This sequence encodes CASSLPRTGVFQETQYF. This chain links TRBV7-9 with TRBJ2-5, with 9 bases lining up with TRBD1. The germline V gene encodes CDR1 SEHNR and CDR2 FQNEAQ (reference sequence). Trimming took 3 bases from V and 1 from J; bases not matched to a gene: 9. CDR3 length: 17 residues. The full variable domain, rest sourced from reference TRBV7-9 and TRBJ2-5, is DTGVSQNPRHKITKRGQNVTFRCDPISEHNRLYWYRQTLGQGPEFLTYFQNEAQLEKSRLLSDRFSAERPKGSFSTLEIQRTEQGDSAMYLCASSLPRTGVFQETQYFGPGTRLLVL.

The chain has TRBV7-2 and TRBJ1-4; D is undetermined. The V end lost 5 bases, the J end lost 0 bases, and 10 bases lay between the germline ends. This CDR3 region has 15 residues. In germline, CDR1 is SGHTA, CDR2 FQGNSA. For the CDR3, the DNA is TGTGCCAGCAGCCTCCGTATTGCAACTAATGAAAAACTGTTTTTT. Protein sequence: CASSLRIATNEKLFF.

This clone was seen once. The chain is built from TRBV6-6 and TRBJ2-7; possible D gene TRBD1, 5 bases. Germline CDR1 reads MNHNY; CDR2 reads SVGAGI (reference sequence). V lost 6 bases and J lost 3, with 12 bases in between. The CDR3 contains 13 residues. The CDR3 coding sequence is TGTGCCAGCAGCCTCCAGGGAAGCTACGAGCAGTACTTC. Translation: CASSLQGSYEQYF.